The 23 T cell receptor beta chains below come from one sample, sequenced in a study of naive and memory T cell subsets. An equimolar mix of two oligonucleotides served as the beta constant-region primer for TRBC1 and TRBC2. In TCRdb, the UMI-ligation and nested PCR reads were re-called with MiXCR into one record per CDR3 protein. The data contain over 20,000 distinct CDR3 sequences, about 10% of them singletons. Sequenced material: central memory CD8+ T cells from blood. These receptors originate from a human donor in good health.

V is TRBV15 and J is TRBJ2-5; TRBD2 agrees at 11 bases. The germline V gene encodes CDR1 LNHNV and CDR2 YYDKDF (reference sequence). The CDR3 length is 15 residues. The V gene end was trimmed by 5 bases and the J gene end by 2 bases; junction bases not matched to a gene: 4. The CDR3 coding sequence is TGTGCCACCAGCCCGGGACTAGCGGTTCAAGAGACCCAGTACTTC. Amino acids: CATSPGLAVQETQYF. Using reference TRBV15 and TRBJ2-5 for the parts outside the CDR3, the full variable domain is DAMVIQNPRYQVTQFGKPVTLSCSQTLNHNVMYWYQQKSSQAPKLLFHYYDKDFNNEADTPDNFQSRRPNTSFCFLDIRSPGLGDTAMYLCATSPGLAVQETQYFGPGTRLLVL.

This clonotype was counted many times. The V gene is TRBV14, the J gene TRBJ2-2; 7 nucleotides align to TRBD1. Unmatched junction bases numbered 13, after V lost 3 bases and J lost 6 bases. There are 17 residues in the CDR3. Germline CDR1 reads SGHDN; CDR2 reads FVKESK. This CDR3 is CASSHRGMRQSPGELFF. Written as DNA, the CDR3 is TGTGCCAGCAGCCACAGGGGGATGCGCCAATCACCCGGGGAGCTGTTTTTT.

This clonotype showed up just a few times. The chain has TRBV6-6 and TRBJ2-3; D is possibly TRBD2 (6 bases). CDR3 length: 14 amino acids. The germline CDR1 and CDR2 sequences are MNHNY and SVGAGI (reference sequence). V was trimmed by 8 bases and J by 1 base, leaving 13 bases between them. DNA of the CDR3: TGTGCCAGCCTCCCGGGACTTCGCACAGATACGCAGTATTTT. Its translation: CASLPGLRTDTQYF.

This chain connects TRBV25-1 to TRBJ2-6; TRBD1 matches 8 bases. The CDR3 has 17 residues. Trimming at V came to 6 bases and at J to 4 bases, leaving 11 bases not matched to a gene. Germline-derived CDR1 and CDR2 are MGHDK and SYGVNS. The chain's CDR3 is CASRPDRGPSGANVLTF. In DNA, the CDR3 is TGTGCCAGCAGACCCGACAGGGGTCCCTCGGGGGCCAACGTCCTGACTTTC.

This clonotype was detected ten times or more. This rearrangement joins TRBV7-6 to TRBJ2-1; 10 bases map to TRBD2. Germline values: CDR1 SGHVS, CDR2 FNYEAQ. This CDR3 comprises 14 residues. J lost 9 bases, V lost 5 bases, and 7 bases had no gene match. The chain's CDR3 is CASSHSSGSAEQFF. The CDR3 coding sequence is TGTGCCAGCAGCCATTCTAGCGGGAGCGCTGAGCAGTTCTTC.

V is TRBV20-1 and J is TRBJ2-3; perhaps TRBD1 as D (5 bases). The CDR3 length is 15 residues. CDR1 is DFQATT, CDR2 SNEGSKA, per germline (reference sequence). V was trimmed by 3 bases and J by 0 bases, leaving 13 bases between them. This CDR3 is CSARGPTVSTDTQYF. In DNA, the CDR3 is TGCAGTGCTAGGGGCCCGACAGTTAGCACAGATACGCAGTATTTT.

This clonotype showed up just a few times. The chain couples TRBV6-4 to TRBJ2-1; D is unresolved. This CDR3 has 15 residues. Germline lookup yields CDR1 MRHNA and CDR2 SNTAGT. The V end lost 0 bases, the J end lost 7 bases, and 13 bases lay between the germline ends. CDR3 protein: CASSDSAASPNEQFF. The CDR3 nucleotides read TGTGCCAGCAGTGACTCCGCGGCTAGTCCGAATGAGCAGTTCTTC.

V gene TRBV16 combines with J gene TRBJ2-3, with 8 bases that match TRBD2. V shed 2 bases, J shed 2 bases, and the junction held 6 bases outside the gene matches. This CDR3 has 16 residues. The germline V gene encodes CDR1 KGHSY and CDR2 FQNENV. The CDR3 nucleotides read TGTGCCAGCAGCCAAGGGACTAGTCCCTTCACAGATACGCAGTATTTT. Its protein is CASSQGTSPFTDTQYF.

The chain has TRBV15 and TRBJ2-6; D ambiguous. V lost 5 bases to trimming and J lost 0 bases, with 8 bases between them. CDR3 length: 15 amino acids. Germline V gene data show CDR1 as LNHNV and CDR2 as YYDKDF (reference sequence). CDR3 residues: CATSGQSSGANVLTF. The DNA of the CDR3 is TGTGCCACCAGCGGCCAGAGCTCTGGGGCCAACGTCCTGACTTTC.

The chain combines TRBV27 with TRBJ2-1; 9 bases are shared with TRBD2. Per the germline V gene, CDR1 is MNHEY and CDR2 is SMNVEV (reference sequence). CDR3 size: 14 residues. The V gene end was trimmed by 6 bases and the J gene end by 5 bases; junction bases not matched to a gene: 5. The CDR3 DNA is TGTGCCAGCAGGACTAGCGGATCCCACAATGAGCAGTTCTTC. It encodes CASRTSGSHNEQFF.

This clonotype appeared many times. The CDR3 reads CASSFGLPQHF. The CDR3 nucleotides read TGTGCCAGCAGTTTTGGACTGCCCCAGCATTTT. V and J are TRBV12-3 or TRBV12-4 and TRBJ1-5; D call uncertain. Trimming took 3 bases from V and 9 from J, leaving 6 bases between them. This CDR3 contains 11 residues.

This sequence joins TRBV5-1 and TRBJ1-1; 7 nucleotides line up with TRBD1. V dropped 4 bases and J dropped 7; count of bases not matched to a gene: 7. Per germline, CDR1 SGHRS and CDR2 YFSETQ. The CDR3 is made up of 13 amino acids. The CDR3 loop is CASSGTVSDEAFF. In DNA form, the CDR3 reads TGCGCCAGCAGCGGGACAGTCTCTGATGAAGCTTTCTTT.

This chain links TRBV29-1 with TRBJ2-3; D uncertain. CDR3 length equals 10 residues. V lost 4 bases to trimming and J lost 5 bases, with 4 bases between them. Germline V lookup: CDR1 SQVTM, CDR2 ANQGSEA. The CDR3 DNA follows: TGCAGCGTTGGGTTAGATACGCAGTATTTT. This encodes CSVGLDTQYF.

This clonotype came up many times. The chain carries TRBV28 and TRBJ2-1; 11 bases agree with TRBD2. The CDR3 runs to 15 residues. CDR1 is MDHEN and CDR2 is SYDVKM in the germline V gene. V lost 3 bases and J lost 5; bases outside the gene matches: 3. The CDR3: CASSFFSGRDNEQFF. The CDR3 DNA sequence: TGTGCCAGCAGTTTTTTTAGCGGGAGGGACAATGAGCAGTTCTTC.

This clonotype was picked up many times. The genes are TRBV10-3 and TRBJ2-3; the D gene is possibly TRBD2 (5 bases). The length of the CDR3 is 16 residues. The V end was cut by 1 base, the J end by 1 base, with 12 bases between. Germline values: CDR1 ENHRY, CDR2 SYGVKD. The CDR3 here is CAISELEVWGTDTQYF. The CDR3, as DNA: TGTGCCATCAGTGAGTTGGAGGTCTGGGGCACAGATACGCAGTATTTT.

The rearrangement joins TRBV7-8 to TRBJ2-1; TRBD2 might be the D (5 bases). The CDR3 contains 17 residues. Germline V gene sequence: CDR1 SGHVS, CDR2 FQNEAQ. The V end was cut by 2 bases, the J end by 0 bases, with 14 bases between. In nucleotides, the CDR3 is TGTGCCAGCAGCTTATCGGCTAGTACTAGCTCCTACAATGAGCAGTTCTTC. Residues: CASSLSASTSSYNEQFF.

The table lists this clonotype with a few counts. The chain uses TRBV5-5 and TRBJ2-7; D remains ambiguous. Trimming took off 4 bases at V and 2 bases at J, with 4 bases between the two ends. This CDR3 spans 11 amino acids. Germline CDR1 SGHKS, CDR2 YYEKEE (reference sequence). As DNA, the CDR3 is TGTGCCAGCAGCGTAACCTACGAGCAGTACTTC. Translating it yields CASSVTYEQYF.

This chain connects TRBV6-2 or TRBV6-3 to TRBJ2-1; D assignment may be TRBD1 or TRBD2 (7 bases each). The length of the CDR3 is 16 residues. The V gene's germline CDR1 is MNHEY and CDR2 SVGEGT. The V gene lost 0 bases and the J gene lost 7 bases, with 16 bases spanning the gap. The CDR3 nucleotides are TGTGCCAGCAGTTACTCAAGACAGGGCGGGGGAAATGAGCAGTTCTTC. Translating gives CASSYSRQGGGNEQFF.

This clonotype has ten or more counts. The gene calls are TRBV2 and TRBJ1-1; tentatively, D is TRBD1 (5 bases). CDR3 length: 12 amino acids. V was cut by 1 base and J by 7 bases, with 7 bases left in between. Per germline, CDR1 SNHLY and CDR2 FYNNEI. DNA for the CDR3: TGTGCCAGCAGTGAAGTGGGGGTTGAAGCTTTCTTT. Its protein product is CASSEVGVEAFF.

The chain is built from TRBV19 and TRBJ2-1; 11 positions agree with TRBD2. V dropped 4 bases and J dropped 7; count of bases not matched to a gene: 6. The CDR3 is made up of 15 amino acids. Germline V gene lookup returns CDR1 LNHDA and CDR2 SQIVND (reference sequence). The CDR3: CASSTLAGGRNEQFF. The CDR3 nucleotides are TGTGCCAGTAGTACCTTAGCGGGAGGGAGGAATGAGCAGTTCTTC. Looking up the rest from reference TRBV19 and TRBJ2-1 gives the full variable domain: DGGITQSPKYLFRKEGQNVTLSCEQNLNHDAMYWYRQDPGQGLRLIYYSQIVNDFQKGDIAEGYSVSREKKESFPLTVTSAQKNPTAFYLCASSTLAGGRNEQFFGPGTRLTVL.

This clonotype qualifies as medium-sized. The chain carries TRBV28 and TRBJ2-7, with 7 bases matching TRBD2. Trimming took 5 bases from V and 7 from J; bases not matched to a gene: 5. The CDR3 totals 12 residues. Germline CDR1 is MDHEN and CDR2 is SYDVKM. The CDR3 sequence is CASSGEGVEQYF. The CDR3 DNA follows: TGTGCCAGCAGTGGGGAGGGAGTAGAGCAGTACTTC.

The table lists this clonotype with a few counts. This chain joins TRBV27 and TRBJ2-2; 7 bases match TRBD1. From germline, CDR1 is MNHEY and CDR2 SMNVEV (reference sequence). The CDR3 is 15 residues long. J gave up 1 base and V 5 bases, and 4 bases lay outside the gene matches. The CDR3 spells CASSSRDRNTGELFF. DNA of the CDR3: TGTGCCAGCAGTAGCCGGGACAGGAACACCGGGGAGCTGTTTTTT.

In its sample, this clonotype ranks as medium-sized. The rearrangement joins TRBV28 to TRBJ2-7; 9 nucleotides agree with TRBD2. CDR3 size: 17 residues. Germline CDR1 MDHEN, CDR2 SYDVKM. After removal of 4 bases from V and 2 bases from J, the junction contained 12 bases not matched to a gene. This CDR3 reads CASSSAQLAGFPYEQYF. As DNA, the CDR3 is TGTGCCAGCAGTTCCGCTCAACTAGCGGGTTTTCCCTACGAGCAGTACTTC.